This is a list of T cell receptor beta chains from one sample in a study of vaccination effects on CD4 cells after COVID-19. Antigen specificity for these receptors is unknown. Produced via immunoSEQ multiplex PCR; TCRdb's table is partial and in-frame only. The profile covers approximately 30,000 clones, with over 70% appearing a single time and roughly 30% taken by the ten largest. The source material was CD4+ T cells from PBMCs cultured with SARS-CoV-2 spike peptides, sampled before COVID-19 vaccination. The receptors derive from a human donor who received a COVID-19 vaccine. CDR3s include the opening cysteine and the closing phenylalanine or tryptophan. The D gene is left open where the match is weak. Size tells how often a clone was seen (once, few, many) or the class of an expanded clone, and some rows leave it out.

size	V	J	D	CDR3	DNA
-	TRBV6-5	TRBJ2-7	TRBD2	CATRGGRGSYEQYF	TGTGCCACCAGGGGCGGGAGGGGGTCCTACGAGCAGTACTTC
-	TRBV19	TRBJ2-1	-	CASTIGSSYNEQFF	TGTGCCAGCACTATAGGTAGCTCCTACAATGAGCAGTTCTTC
-	TRBV7-2	TRBJ1-6	TRBD1	CASSAPTGQLRSPLHF	TGTGCCAGCAGCGCCCCGACAGGGCAGCTTAGATCACCCCTCCACTTT
-	TRBV19	TRBJ1-4	TRBD1	CASATQGAHEKLFF	TGTGCCAGTGCTACACAGGGGGCGCATGAAAAACTGTTTTTT
-	TRBV2	TRBJ1-2	-	CASTGGSRGYTF	TGTGCCAGCACTGGGGGGTCCCGGGGCTACACCTTC
-	TRBV6-6	TRBJ2-6	-	CASSPFDSARGANVLTF	TGTGCCAGCAGTCCTTTCGACTCCGCCAGGGGGGCCAACGTCCTGACTTTC
-	TRBV18	TRBJ2-1	-	CASSPRGDEQFF	TGTGCCAGCTCACCAAGGGGGGATGAGCAGTTCTTC
-	TRBV6-6	TRBJ1-3	TRBD1	CASSSEGARGNTIYF	TGTGCCAGCAGTTCGGAGGGGGCAAGAGGAAACACCATATATTTT
few	TRBV18	TRBJ1-1	-	CASSPFAQPTLNTEAFF	TGTGCCAGCTCACCATTTGCCCAGCCTACATTGAACACTGAAGCTTTCTTT
-	TRBV28	TRBJ1-2	-	CASSPSRHYGYTF	TGTGCCAGCAGTCCCTCCAGGCACTATGGCTACACCTTC
-	TRBV11-1	TRBJ2-1	TRBD1	CASSRTGGPYNEQFF	TGTGCCAGCAGCCGGACAGGGGGCCCTTACAATGAGCAGTTCTTC
-	TRBV28	TRBJ1-5	-	CASSFNLYSNQPQHF	TGTGCCAGCAGTTTCAACCTCTATAGCAATCAGCCCCAGCATTTT
-	TRBV7-6	TRBJ1-2	TRBD1	CASSSTLQGWEGYTF	TGTGCCAGCAGCTCTACCCTACAGGGGTGGGAGGGCTACACCTTC
-	TRBV6-5	TRBJ2-2	TRBD2	CASGTSGYTGELFF	TGTGCCAGCGGGACTAGCGGTTACACCGGGGAGCTGTTTTTT
-	TRBV11-3	TRBJ2-5	-	CASSDSVGETQYF	TGTGCCAGCAGCGACAGCGTGGGAGAGACCCAGTACTTC
-	TRBV27	TRBJ1-5	-	CASSSFKGGRNQPQHF	TGTGCCAGCAGTTCATTTAAGGGGGGCCGCAATCAGCCCCAGCATTTT